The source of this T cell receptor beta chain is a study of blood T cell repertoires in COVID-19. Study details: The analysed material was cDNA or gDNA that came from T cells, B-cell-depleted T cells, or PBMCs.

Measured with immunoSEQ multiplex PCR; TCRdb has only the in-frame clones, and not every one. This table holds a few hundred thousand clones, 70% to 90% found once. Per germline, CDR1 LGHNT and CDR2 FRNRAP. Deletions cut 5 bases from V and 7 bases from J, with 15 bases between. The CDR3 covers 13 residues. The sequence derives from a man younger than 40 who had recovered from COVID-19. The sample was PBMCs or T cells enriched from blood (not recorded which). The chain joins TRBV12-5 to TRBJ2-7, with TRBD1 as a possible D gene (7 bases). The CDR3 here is CASGLRQGGEQYF. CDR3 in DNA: TGTGCTAGTGGTCTGCGACAGGGAGGTGAGCAGTACTTC.